The source of this TCR beta chain is a study of shared clonotypes between healthy human individuals. Produced via immunoSEQ multiplex PCR; TCRdb's table is partial and in-frame only. This sample has just over 2,000,000 clones; 95% occur once, and the top ten carry around 0.13%. Germline V CDR1 and CDR2: LNHNV, YYDKDF (reference sequence). CDR3 length: 15 residues. With V trimmed by 5 bases and J by 2 bases, 8 bases remained unmatched. The chain links TRBV15 to TRBJ1-1; 7 nucleotides line up with TRBD1. The specimen sequenced was naive CD4+ T cells sorted from blood. Subset indicated: CD45RA+ positively selected. The TCR comes from a man aged 18 to 29 in good health. DNA of the CDR3: TGTGCCACCAGCCAAGAACAGGGGACTAACACTGAAGCTTTCTTT. It yields the protein CATSQEQGTNTEAFF.